Included here is one T cell receptor (beta chain) sequence, with context. Antigen: not known. This sample stems from a study of shared clonotypes between healthy human individuals. The overall study: Per-donor plates numbered three CD4 naive, three CD4 memory, two CD8 naive and one CD8 memory.

Findings of the study overall: Several donors held approximately 4.6% of naive CD4 clonotypes in common. Sequencing depth was predicted to influence how clonotypes are shared among donors.

Generated by immunoSEQ multiplex PCR, the TCRdb table keeps only in-frame clones and is missing some. The sample holds 2 million to 3 million clones, approximately 93% seen once. V dropped 5 bases and J dropped 6 bases, with 17 bases sitting between them. Looked up from germline, CDR1 is MNHNS and CDR2 is SASEGT. This CDR3 is 15 amino acids long. This TCR was recovered from a man between 18 and 35 years old in good health. Some clones in this sample may be carry-over from other donors' samples. The chain joins TRBV6-1 to TRBJ2-1; no reliable D call. The sample taken for sequencing was naive CD4+ T cells from PBMCs. Subset defined: CD45RA+ positively selected. This chain's CDR3 is CASSIRPAVSNEQFF. The CDR3 nucleotides are TGTGCCAGCAGTATCCGACCCGCTGTCAGCAATGAGCAGTTCTTC.